The source of this TCR beta chain is a study of blood T cell repertoires in COVID-19. Study-wide context: Sites in the United States, Italy and Spain provided acute and convalescent COVID-19 samples.

The CDR3 is 13 residues long. Germline CDR1 reads MDHEN; CDR2 reads SYDVKM. Trimming took 5 bases from V and 5 from J, leaving 12 bases between them. The data were produced by immunoSEQ multiplex PCR, yet TCRdb's version contains in-frame clones alone and is incomplete. The sample carries over 65,000 clones, over 80% recorded once. Sequencing used peripheral blood. This chain links TRBV28 with TRBJ1-1; no reliable D call. The TCR comes from a human donor in a cohort sampled during active COVID-19. CDR3 loop: CASSIGRGTEAFF. Written as DNA, the CDR3 is TGTGCCAGCAGTATAGGAAGAGGGACTGAAGCTTTCTTT. Full variable domain (missing parts from reference TRBV28 and TRBJ1-1): DVKVTQSSRYLVKRTGEKVFLECVQDMDHENMFWYRQDPGLGLRLIYFSYDVKMKEKGDIPEGYSVSREKKERFSLILESASTNQTSMYLCASSIGRGTEAFFGQGTRLTVV.